This TCR beta chain was obtained from a study of T cell responses to AZD1222 COVID-19 vaccine. Trimming removed 5 bases at V and 7 bases at J, with 14 bases between. The germline gives CDR1 GTSNPN, CDR2 SVGIG (reference sequence). The CDR3 length is 12 residues. This table comes from immunoSEQ multiplex PCR, and its TCRdb copy is limited to in-frame clones, with some not included. The sample carries under 200,000 clones, 70% to 90% recorded once. Details on this clone: Its antigen is as yet unknown.

Points from the study as a whole: Possibly, clonal diversity was underestimated; donors were largely white British and included more females.

The rearrangement joins TRBV30 to TRBJ1-1; D might be TRBD1 (6 bases). The sample consisted of peripheral blood, taken 28 days after the second AZD1222 dose. This clonotype originated in an adult who received the AZD1222 COVID-19 vaccine. For the CDR3, the DNA is TGTGCCTGGGCAGGGGCATTCGGTGAAGCTTTCTTT. Protein sequence: CAWAGAFGEAFF.